Listed here are 27 T cell receptor beta chains from one sample, sequenced in a study of shared clonotypes between healthy human individuals. Produced via immunoSEQ multiplex PCR; TCRdb's table is partial and in-frame only. The sample has around 2.5 million clones, roughly 93% seen once; the top ten hold more than 0.35%. Sequencing was performed on naive CD4+ T cells from PBMCs. Subset denoted: CD45RA+ positively selected. The receptors were gathered from a man aged 18 to 29 in good health. Some clones in this sample may be carry-over from other donors' samples.

Concerning this clone: Other nucleotide sequences from this sample produce the same CDR3. The chain carries TRBV5-1 and TRBJ1-2; a weak D match, TRBD1 (5 bases). Trimming cost V 0 bases and J 8 bases, with 14 bases left between them. The CDR3 loop spans 14 amino acids. Germline-derived CDR1 and CDR2 are SGHRS and YFSETQ. CDR3: CASSLEGQGFGYTF. CDR3 bases: TGCGCCAGCAGCTTGGAGGGCCAGGGATTCGGCTACACCTTC.

This rearrangement joins TRBV11-2 to TRBJ2-3; D unresolved. The V gene lost 6 bases and the J gene lost 0 bases, with 13 bases spanning the gap. Germline V gene sequence: CDR1 SGHAT, CDR2 FQNNGV. CDR3 length: 15 residues. The CDR3 sequence: CASSFRLSSTDTQYF. CDR3 sequence (DNA): TGTGCCAGCAGTTTTAGACTCTCTAGCACAGATACGCAGTATTTT. The whole variable domain, filled in from reference TRBV11-2 and TRBJ2-3, reads EAGVAQSPRYKIIEKRQSVAFWCNPISGHATLYWYQQILGQGPKLLIQFQNNGVVDDSQLPKDRFSAERLKGVDSTLKIQPAKLEDSAVYLCASSFRLSSTDTQYFGPGTRLTVL.

This clone occurred once. The genes are TRBV7-9 and TRBJ1-2; TRBD1 matches 9 bases. Trimming took 3 bases from V and 4 from J; bases not matched to a gene: 12. The CDR3 is 17 residues long. CDR1 is SEHNR, CDR2 FQNEAQ, per germline (reference sequence). CDR3 coding DNA: TGTGCCAGCAGCTTTACAGACCGGGACAGGGCAGGCTATGGCTACACCTTC. This encodes CASSFTDRDRAGYGYTF. The full variable domain, rest sourced from reference TRBV7-9 and TRBJ1-2, is DTGVSQNPRHKITKRGQNVTFRCDPISEHNRLYWYRQTLGQGPEFLTYFQNEAQLEKSRLLSDRFSAERPKGSFSTLEIQRTEQGDSAMYLCASSFTDRDRAGYGYTFGSGTRLTVV.

A remark on this clone: Other DNA variants within this sample encode the same CDR3. The V gene is TRBV7-9, the J gene TRBJ1-4; unclear D gene. The ends were cut back, 3 bases at V and 3 bases at J, with 8 bases in the middle. This CDR3 is built from 14 residues. The V gene's germline CDR1 is SEHNR and CDR2 FQNEAQ (reference sequence). CDR3 bases: TGTGCCAGCAGCTTGGGAATAGCTAATGAAAAACTGTTTTTT. The encoded protein is CASSLGIANEKLFF.

The chain joins TRBV19 to TRBJ2-7; 7 positions match TRBD2. This CDR3 spans 14 amino acids. J was trimmed by 6 bases and V by 6 bases; bases with no gene match: 11. In germline, CDR1 is LNHDA, CDR2 SQIVND (reference sequence). This CDR3 is CASRVGPAGSEQYF. CDR3 nucleotide sequence: TGTGCCAGTAGAGTTGGGCCAGCGGGAAGCGAGCAGTACTTC. The variable domain in full, with the rest retrieved from reference TRBV19 and TRBJ2-7, is DGGITQSPKYLFRKEGQNVTLSCEQNLNHDAMYWYRQDPGQGLRLIYYSQIVNDFQKGDIAEGYSVSREKKESFPLTVTSAQKNPTAFYLCASRVGPAGSEQYFGPGTRLTVT.

The chain combines TRBV28 with TRBJ1-1; tentatively, D is TRBD1 (5 bases). This CDR3 has 14 amino acids. Germline V lookup: CDR1 MDHEN, CDR2 SYDVKM. The germline V and J ends were trimmed by 7 bases and 3 bases, with 15 bases remaining between them. The CDR3 protein is CASTLGGADTEAFF. DNA of the CDR3: TGTGCCAGCACCCTCGGAGGGGCGGACACTGAAGCTTTCTTT. The full variable domain, completed using reference TRBV28 and TRBJ1-1, is DVKVTQSSRYLVKRTGEKVFLECVQDMDHENMFWYRQDPGLGLRLIYFSYDVKMKEKGDIPEGYSVSREKKERFSLILESASTNQTSMYLCASTLGGADTEAFFGQGTRLTVV.

The V and J genes are TRBV7-3 and TRBJ1-6, with D possibly matching TRBD1 (5 bases). The V gene lost 2 bases and the J gene lost 5 bases, with 13 bases spanning the gap. CDR3 length: 16 residues. Germline values: CDR1 SGHTA, CDR2 FQGTGA. Here the CDR3 reads CASSLFPTADNSPLHF. CDR3 DNA sequence: TGTGCCAGCAGCTTATTTCCGACAGCAGATAATTCACCCCTCCACTTT.

J is TRBJ1-1 and V is TRBV11-2, with 8 nucleotides matching TRBD1. This CDR3 spans 14 amino acids. J gave up 11 bases and V 6 bases, and 14 bases lay outside the gene matches. Germline V gene lookup returns CDR1 SGHAT and CDR2 FQNNGV. CDR3 bases: TGTGCCAGCAGACTCCGGGACAGGATTCTTCGGGCTTTCTTT. Translation gives CASRLRDRILRAFF.

CDR3: CASSPLGQGMNTEAFF. The CDR3 DNA reads as TGTGCCAGCTCACCACTGGGGCAGGGGATGAACACTGAAGCTTTCTTT. This chain uses TRBV18 with TRBJ1-1; D may be TRBD1 (6 bases). This CDR3 contains 16 residues. V dropped 1 base and J dropped 0 bases, with 12 bases sitting between them. The germline gives CDR1 KGHSH, CDR2 LQKENI.

This rearrangement joins TRBV11-2 to TRBJ2-7; D possibly corresponds to TRBD2 (7 bases). The V end was cut by 4 bases, the J end by 6 bases, with 13 bases between. Germline loops: CDR1 SGHAT, CDR2 FQNNGV. The CDR3 has 13 residues. This chain's CDR3 is CASSSRGAGEQYF. CDR3 DNA: TGTGCCAGCAGCTCACGGGGGGCAGGCGAGCAGTACTTC.

J is TRBJ2-7 and V is TRBV5-6; a weak D match, TRBD1 (5 bases). Trimming took 6 bases from V and 3 from J, leaving 22 bases between them. There are 16 residues in the CDR3. Germline CDR1 and CDR2: SGHDT and YYEEEE. CDR3 sequence (DNA): TGTGCCAGCACCCAAAATGGGGCAGGAACCAACTACGAGCAGTACTTC. It codes for CASTQNGAGTNYEQYF.

The chain has TRBV27 and TRBJ1-1; TRBD1 is a possible D gene (5 bases). Germline V gives CDR1 MNHEY, CDR2 SMNVEV (reference sequence). There are 14 residues in the CDR3. V lost 0 bases to trimming and J lost 8 bases, with 13 bases between them. CDR3 nucleotide sequence: TGTGCCAGCAGTTTATCGTTCGGCAGGGCGGAAGCTTTCTTT. Protein product: CASSLSFGRAEAFF.

The chain employs TRBV6-6 and TRBJ1-5; D is uncertain. The V end was cut by 7 bases, the J end by 0 bases, with 7 bases between. Germline CDR1 is MNHNY and CDR2 is SVGAGI (reference sequence). The CDR3 sequence is 13 residues long. CDR3: CASNRDSNQPQHF. The CDR3 DNA follows: TGTGCCAGCAACAGAGATAGCAATCAGCCCCAGCATTTT.

This chain joins TRBV28 and TRBJ2-6; a weak D match, TRBD1 (5 bases). This CDR3 contains 14 residues. CDR1 MDHEN and CDR2 SYDVKM come from the germline V gene. V was pared by 6 bases and J by 0 bases, with 6 bases between. The CDR3 reads CASRDSSGANVLTF. In nucleotides, the CDR3 is TGTGCCAGCAGAGACAGCTCTGGGGCCAACGTCCTGACTTTC.

The chain uses TRBV5-1 and TRBJ1-5; D is perhaps TRBD1 (5 bases). This CDR3 has 14 residues. The V gene's germline CDR1 is SGHRS and CDR2 YFSETQ. With 0 bases removed from V and 3 bases from J, the gap between germline ends came to 7 bases. This chain's CDR3 is CASSLGGFNQPQHF. Here the CDR3 DNA reads TGCGCCAGCAGCTTGGGGGGGTTCAATCAGCCCCAGCATTTT.

The chain recombines TRBV27 with TRBJ2-7, with a weak D call TRBD1 (5 bases). This CDR3 is 14 amino acids long. Trimming stripped 2 bases from V and 0 bases from J, with 8 bases between. Germline-derived CDR1 and CDR2 are MNHEY and SMNVEV (reference sequence). The CDR3 reads CASSLIDSSYEQYF. In DNA form, the CDR3 reads TGTGCCAGCAGTTTAATCGACAGCTCCTACGAGCAGTACTTC.

With respect to this clone: Distinct nucleotide sequences in the sample also encode this CDR3. The rearrangement links TRBV20-1 to TRBJ1-3, with D unclear. The CDR3 length is 11 residues. Germline V lookup: CDR1 DFQATT, CDR2 SNEGSKA (reference sequence). V shed 2 bases and J shed 8 bases, with 7 bases lying between them. CDR3 nucleotides: TGCAGTGCTAGACTTGGGGACACCATATATTTT. It codes for CSARLGDTIYF.

Remarks on this clone: Distinct nucleotide sequences in the sample also encode this CDR3. The gene calls are TRBV6-1 and TRBJ2-7; 8 nucleotides match TRBD1. V was clipped by 4 bases and J by 3 bases; unmatched bases: 5. In germline, CDR1 is MNHNS, CDR2 SASEGT. The CDR3 has 14 residues. The DNA for the CDR3 is TGTGCCAGCAGTGCCCGACAGGGGCGCTACGAGCAGTACTTC. The encoded protein is CASSARQGRYEQYF.

CDR3 region: CASSRDTGTGANVLTF. As DNA, the CDR3 is TGTGCCAGCAGCCGAGATACAGGTACTGGGGCCAACGTCCTGACTTTC. The chain uses TRBV11-2 and TRBJ2-6, with D perhaps TRBD1 (5 bases). V dropped 5 bases and J dropped 2 bases, with 13 bases sitting between them. The CDR3 length is 16 residues. Germline CDR1 SGHAT, CDR2 FQNNGV.

The rearrangement uses TRBV18 and TRBJ2-3; D is perhaps TRBD1 (6 bases). The V gene's germline CDR1 is KGHSH and CDR2 LQKENI. Trimming took 2 bases from V and 0 from J, leaving 12 bases between them. CDR3 length equals 16 residues. CDR3 coding DNA: TGTGCCAGCTCACCATCGGGACACCTCAGCACAGATACGCAGTATTTT. This gives the protein CASSPSGHLSTDTQYF.

J is TRBJ2-7 and V is TRBV18, with unresolved D. The germline V gene encodes CDR1 KGHSH and CDR2 LQKENI. With 4 bases removed from V and 2 bases from J, the gap between germline ends came to 18 bases. The CDR3 extends over 16 amino acids. This CDR3 reads CASSQRPPAYAYEQYF. CDR3 nucleotide sequence: TGTGCCAGCTCACAACGGCCCCCCGCATATGCCTACGAGCAGTACTTC.

J is TRBJ2-7 and V is TRBV16; 12 bases are a match to TRBD2. The J segment lost 5 bases and the V segment lost 3 bases, leaving 8 bases of the junction unmatched. CDR1 is KGHSY and CDR2 is FQNENV in the germline V gene. The CDR3 is 16 residues long. The CDR3 spells CASSHSLAGGMDEQYF. CDR3 in DNA: TGTGCCAGCAGCCATTCCCTAGCGGGAGGGATGGACGAGCAGTACTTC.

V is TRBV7-6 and J is TRBJ2-1; 14 bases agree with TRBD2. Germline V CDR1 and CDR2: SGHVS, FNYEAQ. CDR3 size: 15 residues. After removal of 5 bases from V and 4 bases from J, the junction contained 1 base not matched to a gene. The CDR3 coding sequence is TGTGCCAGCAGCCGGACTAGCGGGAGGTACAATGAGCAGTTCTTC. Translation: CASSRTSGRYNEQFF.

The chain is built from TRBV28 and TRBJ2-6; the match to TRBD1 covers 7 bases. Trimming at V came to 6 bases and at J to 12 bases, leaving 17 bases not matched to a gene. This CDR3 is built from 16 residues. Germline CDR1 and CDR2: MDHEN and SYDVKM. The CDR3 loop is CASSDSEGAARTVLTF. The CDR3 DNA follows: TGTGCCAGCAGCGATTCAGAGGGGGCCGCTAGGACCGTCCTGACTTTC.

This rearrangement joins TRBV9 to TRBJ1-1, with D perhaps TRBD1 (5 bases). Germline CDR1 reads SGDLS; CDR2 reads YYNGEE. V lost 0 bases and J lost 4, with 13 bases in between. The CDR3 is made up of 15 amino acids. CDR3 nucleotide sequence: TGTGCCAGCAGCGTAGCCGTCAGTGGGGGCACTGAAGCTTTCTTT. This sequence encodes CASSVAVSGGTEAFF.

This chain uses TRBV7-2 with TRBJ1-1; TRBD1 aligns across 7 bases. The CDR3 runs to 13 residues. Trimming removed 5 bases from V and 5 bases from J; junction bases left unmatched: 5. Germline V gene sequence: CDR1 SGHTA, CDR2 FQGNSA. CDR3 coding DNA: TGTGCCAGCAGCCGACAGGGTAGTACTGAAGCTTTCTTT. The encoded protein is CASSRQGSTEAFF.

J is TRBJ1-4 and V is TRBV19; TRBD1 might be the D (5 bases). CDR1 LNHDA and CDR2 SQIVND come from the germline V gene (reference sequence). This CDR3 spans 18 amino acids. V was shortened by 7 bases and J by 0 bases, with 21 bases between the two germline ends. The CDR3 is CASNGRGAGPPTNEKLFF. For the CDR3, the DNA is TGTGCCAGTAACGGACGGGGTGCGGGGCCGCCAACTAATGAAAAACTGTTTTTT.